This T cell receptor beta chain was captured in a study of shared clonotypes between healthy human individuals (dated by TCRdb to the early 2020s). For the study in its entirety: The cohort comprised a couple of women and a few men aged 18 to 49 years. Per donor, leukapheresis produced somewhere between about 0.94 and 9.5 billion PBMCs. To estimate repertoire size and how much clonotypes are shared between individuals, the study performed deep sequencing of blood TCR repertoires from about five healthy adults. Different laboratories and diverse techniques were used to prepare libraries and sequence TCR repertoires, to increase sequencing depth and limit assay-specific biases.

Using the deep immunoSEQ assay, TCR CDR3 regions were amplified from genomic DNA by multiplex PCR. Extracted genomic DNA from each cell subset was spread evenly across all wells of several immunoSEQ 96-well plates, with each plate serving as a replicate. For unsorted PBMC, about 270 ng of genomic DNA, equivalent to around 33,000 T cell genomes, went into each replicate PCR. Unsorted PBMC genomic DNA was sequenced across ten immunoSEQ deep assay plates. Purified libraries were measured with a Qubit 3.0 fluorometer, size-checked on a Bioanalyzer 2100, and measured again with the KAPA Library Quantification kit. Every immunoSEQ 96-well plate was sequenced on a separate single-read 150-cycle Illumina NextSeq 550 flow cell. The authors' pipeline ran thus. Because only junctional sequences without quality scores were contained in the immunoSEQ output, filtering matching that applied to full-length reads could not be performed. To assign V/J genes and CDR3, sequences were annotated against IMGT germline references using PyIR, a Python wrapper for IgBLAST v1.9. Reads were removed for weak V/J assignments (E-value above 1e-6), missing CDR3, stop codons, out-of-frame junctions, or ambiguous translated residues. V3J clonotypes were defined by identical inferred V gene, J gene, and CDR3 amino acid sequence. To compute the percentage overlap between repertoires, the number of shared unique clonotypes was divided by the size of the smaller repertoire. Richness of each repertoire was evaluated using RTK rarefaction, the Chao1 estimator, and Recon v2.1 estimates of unobserved clonotypes. TCRdb carries this immuneACCESS record with in-frame sequences only. Its versions omit some clonotypes, under half of them owing to an unresolved V gene in the studies checked, with the rest unexplained. Clonal size and the V and J genes are those of that table, whereas D and trimming came from the DNA. The table for this sample lists 550,000 to 600,000 clones; around 81% of them were counted only once. The top ten clonotypes cover 12% of the sample.

Reading the germline V gene gives CDR1 SNHLY and CDR2 FYNNEI. V drops 4 bases and J drops 4 bases, leaving 7 bases in between. The CDR3 has 12 amino acids, counting the end cysteine and phenylalanine. CDR3 DNA only is kept here, 36 bases in frame from base 1. What the authors observed across the whole study: Sampling was restricted to blood, and TCR repertoires in tissues likely differ from the TCR repertoires found in blood. Because the study included only a small number of donors, the genetic and exposure-history diversity represented was limited. Pairwise subsampling led to the expectation that sequencing depth would affect the degree of clonotype sharing among donors.

As regards this clone: Its antigen is not yet known. Per-nucleotide qualities are absent, and no much larger clonotype sits a single base away.

The donors were healthy, HIV-negative adults who had no recently reported acute infections or vaccinations. Every donor was a Caucasian adult residing in Nashville, Tennessee, USA. For unsorted samples, 90 million or so PBMCs were counted, and genomic DNA was extracted using the QIAamp DNA Blood Mini kit. After blood collection by leukapheresis, PBMCs were isolated using Ficoll-Histopaque density gradient centrifugation and then cryopreserved in the vapor phase of liquid nitrogen. The sequence is built from TRBV2 and TRBJ1-2; the D gene is not confidently resolved. The sequence was collected from a woman in her 40s in good health. Some clones in this sample may be carry-over from other donors' samples. Sequenced: PBMCs. The DNA sequence reads TGTGCCAGCAGTGGGGGAGGCTATGGCTACACCTTC. This yields the protein CASSGGGYGYTF.